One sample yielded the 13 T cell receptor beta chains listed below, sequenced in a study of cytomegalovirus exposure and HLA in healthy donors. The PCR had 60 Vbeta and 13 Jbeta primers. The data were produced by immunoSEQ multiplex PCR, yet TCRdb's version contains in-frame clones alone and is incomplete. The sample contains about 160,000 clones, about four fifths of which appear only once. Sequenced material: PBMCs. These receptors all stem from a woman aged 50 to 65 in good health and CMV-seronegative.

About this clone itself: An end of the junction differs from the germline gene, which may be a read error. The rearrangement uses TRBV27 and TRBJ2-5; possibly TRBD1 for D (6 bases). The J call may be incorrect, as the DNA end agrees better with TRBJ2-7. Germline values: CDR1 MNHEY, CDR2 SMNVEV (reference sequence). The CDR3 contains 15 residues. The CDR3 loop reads CASSLSPTGPYEQYF. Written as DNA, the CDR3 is TGTGCCAGCAGCTTATCCCCCACAGGGCCCTACGAGCAGTACTTC.

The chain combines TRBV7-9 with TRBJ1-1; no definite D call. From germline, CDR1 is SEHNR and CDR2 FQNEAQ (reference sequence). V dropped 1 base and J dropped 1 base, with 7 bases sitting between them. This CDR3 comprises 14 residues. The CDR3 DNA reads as TGTGCCAGCAGCTTAGTGGCAGAGAACACTGAAGCTTTCTTT. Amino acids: CASSLVAENTEAFF.

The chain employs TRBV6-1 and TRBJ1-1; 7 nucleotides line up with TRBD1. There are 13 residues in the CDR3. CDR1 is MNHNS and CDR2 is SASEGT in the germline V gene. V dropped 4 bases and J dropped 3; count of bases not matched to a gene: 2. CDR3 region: CASSGGTDTEAFF. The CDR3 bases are TGTGCCAGCAGTGGGGGGACAGACACTGAAGCTTTCTTT.

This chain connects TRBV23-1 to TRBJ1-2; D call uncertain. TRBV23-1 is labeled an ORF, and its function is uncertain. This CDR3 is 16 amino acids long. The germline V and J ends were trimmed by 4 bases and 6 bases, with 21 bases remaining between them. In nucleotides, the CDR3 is TGCGCCAGCAGTCTACCCCTGGCGGGGAAAATGGATGGCTACACCTTC. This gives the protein CASSLPLAGKMDGYTF.

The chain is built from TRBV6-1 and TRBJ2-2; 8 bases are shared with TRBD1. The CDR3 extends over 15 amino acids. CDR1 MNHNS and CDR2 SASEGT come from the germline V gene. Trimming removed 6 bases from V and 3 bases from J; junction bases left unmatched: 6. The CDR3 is CASSHPTGDTGELFF. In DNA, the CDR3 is TGTGCCAGCAGCCACCCGACAGGGGACACCGGGGAGCTGTTTTTT.

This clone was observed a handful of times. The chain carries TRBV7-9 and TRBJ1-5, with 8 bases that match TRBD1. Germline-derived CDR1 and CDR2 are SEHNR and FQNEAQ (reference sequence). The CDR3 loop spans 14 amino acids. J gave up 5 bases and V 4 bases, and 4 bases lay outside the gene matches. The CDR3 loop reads CASSYPGQDQPQHF. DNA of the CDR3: TGTGCCAGCAGCTACCCGGGACAGGATCAGCCCCAGCATTTT. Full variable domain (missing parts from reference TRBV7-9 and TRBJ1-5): DTGVSQNPRHKITKRGQNVTFRCDPISEHNRLYWYRQTLGQGPEFLTYFQNEAQLEKSRLLSDRFSAERPKGSFSTLEIQRTEQGDSAMYLCASSYPGQDQPQHFGDGTRLSIL.

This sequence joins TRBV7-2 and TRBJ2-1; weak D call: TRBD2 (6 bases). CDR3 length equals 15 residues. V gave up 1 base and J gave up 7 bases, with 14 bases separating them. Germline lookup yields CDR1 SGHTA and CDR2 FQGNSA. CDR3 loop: CASSLGRARGNEQFF. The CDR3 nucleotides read TGTGCCAGCAGCTTAGGGCGGGCACGGGGGAATGAGCAGTTCTTC.

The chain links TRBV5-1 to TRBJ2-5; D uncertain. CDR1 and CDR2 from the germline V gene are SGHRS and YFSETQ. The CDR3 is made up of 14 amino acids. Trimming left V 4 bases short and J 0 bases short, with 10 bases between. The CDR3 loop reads CASSTAIYQETQYF. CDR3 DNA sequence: TGCGCCAGCAGCACCGCTATTTACCAAGAGACCCAGTACTTC.

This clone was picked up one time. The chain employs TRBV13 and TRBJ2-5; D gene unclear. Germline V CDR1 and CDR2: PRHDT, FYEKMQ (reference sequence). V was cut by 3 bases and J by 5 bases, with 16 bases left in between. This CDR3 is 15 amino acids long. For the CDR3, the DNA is TGTGCCAGCAGCTTTTGGTTCCGAGCGAGCGAGACCCAGTACTTC. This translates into CASSFWFRASETQYF.

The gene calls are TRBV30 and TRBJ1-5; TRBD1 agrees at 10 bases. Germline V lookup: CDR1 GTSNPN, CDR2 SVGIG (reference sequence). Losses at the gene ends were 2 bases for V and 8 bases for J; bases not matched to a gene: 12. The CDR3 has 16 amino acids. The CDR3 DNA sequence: TGTGCCTGGAGTCACTCCGGGACAGGGGTAAGGAAGCCCCAGCATTTT. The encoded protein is CAWSHSGTGVRKPQHF.

CDR3 nucleotides: TGCGCCAGCAGCTTGGAGGCGGGGAACTATGGCTACACCTTC. It is translated as CASSLEAGNYGYTF. V usage is TRBV5-1 and J usage is TRBJ1-2; D remains ambiguous. Deletions cut 0 bases from V and 2 bases from J, with 8 bases between. The V gene's germline CDR1 is SGHRS and CDR2 YFSETQ. There are 14 residues in the CDR3. Variable domain in full (rest from reference TRBV5-1 and TRBJ1-2): KAGVTQTPRYLIKTRGQQVTLSCSPISGHRSVSWYQQTPGQGLQFLFEYFSETQRNKGNFPGRFSGRQFSNSRSEMNVSTLELGDSALYLCASSLEAGNYGYTFGSGTRLTVV.

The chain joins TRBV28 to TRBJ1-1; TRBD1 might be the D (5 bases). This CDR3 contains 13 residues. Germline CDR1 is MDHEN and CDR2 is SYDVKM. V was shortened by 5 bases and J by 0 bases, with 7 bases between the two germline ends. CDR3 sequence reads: CASSLRVNTEAFF. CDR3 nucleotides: TGTGCCAGCAGTCTCAGGGTGAACACTGAAGCTTTCTTT.

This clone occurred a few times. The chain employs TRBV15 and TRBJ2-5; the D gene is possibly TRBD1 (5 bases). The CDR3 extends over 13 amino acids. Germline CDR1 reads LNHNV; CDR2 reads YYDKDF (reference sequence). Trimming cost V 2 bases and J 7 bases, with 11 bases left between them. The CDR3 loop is CATSRRTSGTQYF. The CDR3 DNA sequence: TGTGCCACCAGCAGAAGGACATCAGGGACCCAGTACTTC.